What follows are 16 T cell receptor beta chains derived from one specimen sequenced in a study of T-cell memory formation after mild COVID-19. TCRdb re-analysed the 5' RACE reads in MiXCR, keeping a single row per CDR3 protein. The table has a few hundred thousand distinct CDR3 sequences, roughly 15% seen once. Specimen: PBMCs or a T cell subset sorted from them (not recorded which). These receptors came from a man aged 18 to 29 who had mild COVID-19 (a few samples of this study predate the infection). Cell type and time point are not known.

This clonotype was observed many times. This chain links TRBV5-1 with TRBJ2-5; possible D gene TRBD1, 6 bases. Between the trimmed V and J ends, which lost 8 bases and 2 bases, there was a span of 13 bases. Germline CDR1 reads SGHRS; CDR2 reads YFSETQ. The CDR3 spans 13 residues. The CDR3 coding sequence is TGCGCCAGTCGGAGACAGGATCAAGAGACCCAGTACTTC. This codes for CASRRQDQETQYF.

This clonotype was counted between two and nine times. In nucleotides, the CDR3 is TGCGCCAGCAGCTTACGAGCGGGGGTTTACAATGAGCAGTTCTTC. Encoded protein: CASSLRAGVYNEQFF. The chain combines TRBV5-1 with TRBJ2-1, with 8 bases that match TRBD2. V lost 2 bases, J lost 4 bases, and 5 bases stayed unmatched. Germline assignment: CDR1 SGHRS and CDR2 YFSETQ. CDR3 size: 15 residues.

This clonotype was detected a few times. The chain has TRBV3-1 and TRBJ1-1; no clear D gene. V shed 0 bases and J shed 5 bases, with 7 bases lying between them. This CDR3 is 13 amino acids long. Germline CDR1 and CDR2: LGHDT and YNNKEL (reference sequence). CDR3 sequence: CASSQDSRTEAFF. CDR3 DNA: TGTGCCAGCAGCCAAGATTCTAGAACTGAAGCTTTCTTT.

This clonotype was counted a few times. The rearrangement uses TRBV29-1 and TRBJ2-7, with no clear D. The germline gives CDR1 SQVTM, CDR2 ANQGSEA. CDR3 size: 12 residues. With 4 bases removed from V and 2 bases from J, the gap between germline ends came to 9 bases. DNA for the CDR3: TGCAGCGTTGTCGGCGGCCCCTACGAGCAGTACGTC. It encodes CSVVGGPYEQYV.

This clonotype was detected a few times. The V and J genes are TRBV5-1 and TRBJ2-1, with D possibly TRBD2 on 6 matching bases. The CDR3 length is 16 residues. Germline assignment: CDR1 SGHRS and CDR2 YFSETQ. V lost 4 bases and J lost 4, with 18 bases in between. In nucleotides, the CDR3 is TGCGCCAGCAGCCCGGGACTGGGGCTCCCGTACAATGAGCAGTTCTTC. This encodes CASSPGLGLPYNEQFF. Based on the CDR3 plus reference TRBV5-1 and TRBJ2-1, the full variable domain is KAGVTQTPRYLIKTRGQQVTLSCSPISGHRSVSWYQQTPGQGLQFLFEYFSETQRNKGNFPGRFSGRQFSNSRSEMNVSTLELGDSALYLCASSPGLGLPYNEQFFGPGTRLTVL.

This chain connects TRBV2 to TRBJ1-3; D remains unclear. The CDR3 runs 13 residues. Per the germline V gene, CDR1 is SNHLY and CDR2 is FYNNEI. The V gene lost 4 bases and the J gene lost 2 bases, with 6 bases spanning the gap. CDR3 sequence: CASSASTGNTIYF. The CDR3 bases are TGTGCCAGCAGTGCTAGTACTGGAAACACCATATATTTT.

V gene TRBV4-3 combines with J gene TRBJ2-5; D is uncertain. The germline V gene has CDR1 LGHNA and CDR2 YSLEER. V dropped 0 bases and J dropped 1 base, with 6 bases sitting between them. The CDR3 runs to 14 residues. The DNA of the CDR3 is TGCGCCAGCAGCCAAGATTTTACCCAAGAGACCCAGTACTTC. It yields the protein CASSQDFTQETQYF.

The V gene is TRBV4-1, the J gene TRBJ1-6; 10 bases match TRBD1. Trimming cost V 4 bases and J 10 bases; bases outside gene matches: 4. Germline V gene data show CDR1 as MGHRA and CDR2 as YSYEKL. This CDR3 contains 14 residues. In nucleotides, the CDR3 is TGCGCCAGCAGCCCGGGACAGGGGATCTCACCCCTCCACTTT. Translated, it gives CASSPGQGISPLHF.

The V gene is TRBV3-1, the J gene TRBJ2-5; D might be TRBD1 or TRBD2, each matching 6 bases. Germline CDR1 and CDR2: LGHDT and YNNKEL (reference sequence). The ends were cut back, 3 bases at V and 5 bases at J, with 22 bases in the middle. The CDR3 runs to 17 residues. CDR3 DNA sequence: TGTGCCAGCAGCCATGTCAAGATGGGACACCGGGGGGAGACCCAGTACTTC. As protein: CASSHVKMGHRGETQYF.

This chain connects TRBV4-2 to TRBJ2-5; 7 bases fit TRBD2. This CDR3 contains 18 residues. The V segment lost 8 bases and the J segment 1 base; nucleotides outside the gene matches: 19. CDR1 and CDR2 (germline): LGHNA, YNFKEQ. DNA for the CDR3: TGTGCCAGCTCTAGACAGAGGGAGGGACTTGCCAGCCAAGAGACCCAGTACTTC. It translates to CASSRQREGLASQETQYF.

The CDR3: CASSLRDRAETQYF. CDR3 bases: TGCGCCAGCAGCTTGAGGGACAGGGCAGAGACCCAGTACTTC. This chain connects TRBV5-1 to TRBJ2-5; 9 positions match TRBD1. Germline V CDR1 and CDR2: SGHRS, YFSETQ. CDR3 length: 14 amino acids. Losses at the gene ends were 1 base for V and 4 bases for J; bases not matched to a gene: 2.

This clonotype was counted between two and nine times. The chain is built from TRBV7-6 and TRBJ2-3; the match to TRBD2 covers 12 bases. The trim removed 5 bases at V and 1 base at J, leaving 10 bases unmatched. Germline-derived CDR1 and CDR2 are SGHVS and FNYEAQ. This CDR3 is built from 18 residues. CDR3 nucleotide sequence: TGTGCCAGCAGCCAGACTAGCGGGGGCCGCCCAGGCACAGATACGCAGTATTTT. This encodes CASSQTSGGRPGTDTQYF.

The chain employs TRBV5-1 and TRBJ2-5; maybe TRBD2 (6 bases). CDR1 is SGHRS, CDR2 YFSETQ, per germline. Trimming left V 2 bases short and J 2 bases short, with 13 bases between. This CDR3 has 15 residues. CDR3 sequence: CASSFTGTPQETQYF. The CDR3 DNA reads TGCGCCAGCAGCTTCACCGGGACTCCGCAAGAGACCCAGTACTTC.

This clonotype was counted once. V is TRBV10-1 and J is TRBJ2-1, with TRBD1 matching over 10 bases. CDR1 WNHNN and CDR2 SYGVQD come from the germline V gene (reference sequence). The CDR3 totals 14 residues. With 8 bases clipped from V and 4 bases from J, the junction kept 5 bases outside the gene matches. CDR3 nucleotide sequence: TGCGCCAGCCCGGACAGGGGGTCATACAATGAGCAGTTCTTC. Its protein is CASPDRGSYNEQFF.

In this sample, this clonotype turned up once. The genes are TRBV2 and TRBJ2-5; 7 positions match TRBD1. Germline loops: CDR1 SNHLY, CDR2 FYNNEI. With 1 base clipped from V and 3 bases from J, the junction kept 5 bases outside the gene matches. CDR3 length: 15 residues. For the CDR3, the DNA is TGTGCCAGCAGTGAAGAAGGGACAGCGAAAGAGACCCAGTACTTC. Its translation: CASSEEGTAKETQYF.

This rearrangement joins TRBV12-5 to TRBJ1-2, with D unresolved. Germline assignment: CDR1 LGHNT and CDR2 FRNRAP. Trimming removed 1 base at V and 6 bases at J, with 9 bases between. The CDR3 contains 13 residues. The CDR3 nucleotides are TGTGCTAGTGGTTTGGAACCGACCCATGGCTACACCTTC. It encodes CASGLEPTHGYTF.